The present entry profiles one T cell receptor beta chain with its context. Its antigen is not known. CDR3 length: 14 residues. The V and J ends lost 4 bases and 4 bases respectively, with 14 bases between them. This sample is drawn from a study of T-cell reconstitution after alpha-beta-depleted transplantation in children. Study results and limitations: Reportedly, roughly two months post-transplant, alpha-beta T cells arose from several hundred expanded graft clones. Recipient T cells and thymic progenitors that survived gave rise to the high TCRbeta diversity observed at day 60 in some patients.

Preparing the TCRbeta library involved the use of unique molecular identifiers. One entry per CDR3 protein, called by TCRdb with MiXCR from the PCR reads. Found here are 700,000 to 850,000 distinct CDR3 sequences, roughly 15% of them singletons; the top ten hold approximately 4.5%. The chain combines TRBV12-3 or TRBV12-4 with TRBJ2-7; TRBD1 is a possible D gene (6 bases). The sequencing here drew on PBMCs, mostly from graft donor cells, taken 360 days after TCRalphabeta/CD19-depleted stem cell transplant. The TCR originated in a male patient between 10 and 17 years old who had a stem cell transplant for acute lymphoblastic leukemia, so the T cells may come from the graft donor. CDR3 in DNA: TGTGCCAGCAGTTCCAGGGGCGAAGGATACGAGCAGTACTTC. Translating it yields CASSSRGEGYEQYF.